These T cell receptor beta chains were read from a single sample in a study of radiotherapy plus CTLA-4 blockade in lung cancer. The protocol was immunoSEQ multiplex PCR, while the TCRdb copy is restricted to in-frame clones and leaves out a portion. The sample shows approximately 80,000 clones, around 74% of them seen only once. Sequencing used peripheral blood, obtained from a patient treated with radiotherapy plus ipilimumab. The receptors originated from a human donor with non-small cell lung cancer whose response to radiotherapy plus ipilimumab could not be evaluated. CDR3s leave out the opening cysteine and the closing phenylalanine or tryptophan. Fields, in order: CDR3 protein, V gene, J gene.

CDR3: ASSLSGVASNEQF
V: TRBV5-1
J: TRBJ2-1

CDR3: ASSLGRYEQY
V: TRBV7-9
J: TRBJ2-7

CDR3: ASSSGQGGSSGANVLT
V: TRBV5-1
J: TRBJ2-6

CDR3: ASSIDFLAGTTGELF
V: TRBV19
J: TRBJ2-2

CDR3: ASSERGQGNQPQH
V: TRBV25-1
J: TRBJ1-5

CDR3: ASSLARGYTGELF
V: TRBV7-9
J: TRBJ2-2

CDR3: SASPGKQF
V: TRBV20-1
J: TRBJ2-1

CDR3: ASSPDPGGRVYGYT
V: TRBV28
J: TRBJ1-2

CDR3: ASSARQGDYGYT
V: TRBV9
J: TRBJ1-2

CDR3: ASSQVGVFQETQY
V: TRBV4-1
J: TRBJ2-5

CDR3: ASSPGQGGTDTQY
V: TRBV28
J: TRBJ2-3

CDR3: ASSSGETQY
V: TRBV7-6
J: TRBJ2-5

CDR3: ASSLAGGFNYGYT
V: TRBV5-1
J: TRBJ1-2

CDR3: ASSVGGGSGELF
V: TRBV9
J: TRBJ2-2

CDR3: ASSILPGGYEQF
V: TRBV19
J: TRBJ2-1

CDR3: ASSRDFSYEQY
V: TRBV5-4
J: TRBJ2-7

CDR3: ASSFDSQQETQY
V: TRBV5-1
J: TRBJ2-5

CDR3: ASVTSAVYNEQF
V: TRBV12-5
J: TRBJ2-1

CDR3: ASTPDRGLHNEQF
V: TRBV13
J: TRBJ2-1

CDR3: ASSLRSGGPYEQY
V: TRBV7-3
J: TRBJ2-7

CDR3: ASSQPDRENTEAF
V: TRBV4-1
J: TRBJ1-1

CDR3: ASTIAADTQY
V: TRBV10-2
J: TRBJ2-3

CDR3: ASSIVGVSGYGYT
V: TRBV19
J: TRBJ1-2

CDR3: ASSDQNRDDTEAF
V: TRBV25-1
J: TRBJ1-1

CDR3: ASSVGSSRETQY
V: TRBV9
J: TRBJ2-5

CDR3: ASSLMRRGDNNEQF
V: TRBV4-2
J: TRBJ2-1

CDR3: ASRGQGSYEQY
V: TRBV28
J: TRBJ2-7

CDR3: ASSLKASYEQY
V: TRBV5-4
J: TRBJ2-7

CDR3: ASSFTGGSGQPQH
V: TRBV6-5
J: TRBJ1-5

CDR3: ASSLGAGGTNEQF
V: TRBV18
J: TRBJ2-1

CDR3: ASSQEMTGGVAKNIQY
V: TRBV4-1
J: TRBJ2-4

CDR3: ASSESGGQRTDTQY
V: TRBV10-1
J: TRBJ2-3

CDR3: ASSPGQGASYNSPLH
V: TRBV7-6
J: TRBJ1-6

CDR3: ASSSDPGTGNEQF
V: TRBV7-3
J: TRBJ2-1

CDR3: ASSTAGATYNEQF
V: TRBV19
J: TRBJ2-1

CDR3: ASSTLVSSYNEQF
V: TRBV6-5
J: TRBJ2-1

CDR3: ASGSHQPQH
V: TRBV6-1
J: TRBJ1-5

CDR3: ASSSAGGADTQY
V: TRBV25-1
J: TRBJ2-3

CDR3: ASSDLQGARGNTIY
V: TRBV2
J: TRBJ1-3

CDR3: ASSSDRSSYNEQF
V: TRBV2
J: TRBJ2-1

CDR3: ASSFGQGDGYT
V: TRBV7-2
J: TRBJ1-2

CDR3: ASSTWTGAPNQPQH
V: TRBV4-1
J: TRBJ1-5

CDR3: VSSSLTSGETQY
V: TRBV6-5
J: TRBJ2-5

CDR3: ASSFRREGFYEQY
V: TRBV5-4
J: TRBJ2-7

CDR3: ASNSHPTSLQETQY
V: TRBV10-2
J: TRBJ2-5

CDR3: ASSTRDRGDTEAF
V: TRBV21-1
J: TRBJ1-1

CDR3: ASGLAGNTDTQY
V: TRBV5-1
J: TRBJ2-3

CDR3: ASSVGGGQETQY
V: TRBV7-9
J: TRBJ2-5

CDR3: ASSSDRGGEKLF
V: TRBV2
J: TRBJ1-4

CDR3: ASRGTPYEQY
V: TRBV6-6
J: TRBJ2-7